The 20 T cell receptor beta chains reported below all come from one sample, sequenced in a study of blood T cell repertoires in COVID-19. Data came from immunoSEQ multiplex PCR; TCRdb stores just in-frame clones and leaves some out. This repertoire shows more than 200,000 clones, around 89% found once; its top ten account for 4.1%. Sample: PBMCs or T cells enriched from blood (not recorded which). The receptors here all came from a woman aged 25 to 39 who had recovered from COVID-19.

CDR3: CASSLATTSGFNTGELFF. The CDR3 DNA is TGTGCCAGCAGCTTAGCTACGACTAGCGGGTTTAACACCGGGGAGCTGTTTTTT. The chain couples TRBV7-6 to TRBJ2-2; 10 nucleotides match TRBD2. In germline, CDR1 is SGHVS, CDR2 FNYEAQ. Losses at the gene ends were 0 bases for V and 2 bases for J; bases not matched to a gene: 6. CDR3 length equals 18 residues.

The V and J genes are TRBV6-2 or TRBV6-3 and TRBJ1-1; 10 bases map to TRBD1. There are 18 residues in the CDR3. The V and J ends lost 2 bases and 3 bases, in that order; junction bases with no gene match: 12. Germline values: CDR1 MNHEY, CDR2 SVGEGT. The CDR3 nucleotides are TGTGCCAGCAGTTACATTAAGGGACAGGGGCTCGATTACACTGAAGCTTTCTTT. Amino acid sequence: CASSYIKGQGLDYTEAFF.

This clone was recorded a few times. The gene calls are TRBV28 and TRBJ2-2; a weak D match, TRBD1 (5 bases). Germline V lookup: CDR1 MDHEN, CDR2 SYDVKM. CDR3 length: 14 amino acids. V lost 6 bases, J lost 0 bases, and 8 bases lay in between. CDR3 nucleotide sequence: TGTGCCAGCAGGCTGACAGCGAACACCGGGGAGCTGTTTTTT. It is translated as CASRLTANTGELFF.

The CDR3 loop is CASSTPSGSYNEQFF. The CDR3 DNA reads as TGTGCCAGTAGTACCCCTAGCGGCTCCTACAATGAGCAGTTCTTC. V gene TRBV19 combines with J gene TRBJ2-1, with 7 bases that match TRBD2. CDR1 LNHDA and CDR2 SQIVND come from the germline V gene (reference sequence). Germline trimming cut 4 bases from V and 0 bases from J; bases unmatched to any gene: 3. CDR3 size: 15 residues.

The chain recombines TRBV5-1 with TRBJ2-5; tentatively, D is TRBD2 (7 bases). The V end was cut by 5 bases, the J end by 5 bases, with 13 bases between. CDR1 is SGHRS, CDR2 YFSETQ, per germline. The CDR3 is made up of 13 amino acids. CDR3 residues: CASSMGGAETQYF. The CDR3 DNA reads TGCGCCAGCAGTATGGGGGGGGCGGAGACCCAGTACTTC.

The V call is TRBV28, the J call TRBJ1-2; D unresolved. Trimming stripped 3 bases from V and 2 bases from J, with 7 bases between. CDR1 is MDHEN and CDR2 is SYDVKM in the germline V gene. The CDR3 sequence is 13 residues long. The CDR3: CASSLTENYGYTF. The CDR3 coding sequence is TGTGCCAGCAGTTTGACGGAGAACTATGGCTACACCTTC.

This chain connects TRBV7-9 to TRBJ2-3, with 8 bases that match TRBD2. V lost 1 base, J lost 6 bases, and 9 bases stayed unmatched. Germline CDR1 SEHNR, CDR2 FQNEAQ (reference sequence). The CDR3 contains 16 residues. CDR3 region: CASSLVTGGKPDTQYF. The CDR3 bases are TGTGCCAGCAGCTTAGTAACGGGAGGGAAGCCCGATACGCAGTATTTT.

This clone was seen a single time. The chain carries TRBV4-3 and TRBJ1-1; D is unclear. From germline, CDR1 is LGHNA and CDR2 YSLEER. This CDR3 contains 16 residues. V lost 0 bases and J 0 bases, leaving 11 bases between the germline ends. The CDR3 is CASSQDLEEVNTEAFF. CDR3 in DNA: TGCGCCAGCAGCCAAGATCTTGAGGAAGTGAACACTGAAGCTTTCTTT.

The chain has TRBV11-2 and TRBJ1-2, with D uncertain. Trimming shortened V by 2 bases and J by 2 bases, and 6 bases separated the two germline ends. Germline-derived CDR1 and CDR2 are SGHAT and FQNNGV. CDR3 length: 13 residues. DNA for the CDR3: TGTGCCAGCAGCTTACGCAGGAACTATGGCTACACCTTC. Its translation is CASSLRRNYGYTF. The full variable domain, completed using reference TRBV11-2 and TRBJ1-2, is EAGVAQSPRYKIIEKRQSVAFWCNPISGHATLYWYQQILGQGPKLLIQFQNNGVVDDSQLPKDRFSAERLKGVDSTLKIQPAKLEDSAVYLCASSLRRNYGYTFGSGTRLTVV.

V usage is TRBV28 and J usage is TRBJ2-1, with TRBD2 matching over 8 bases. Germline V CDR1 and CDR2: MDHEN, SYDVKM. This CDR3 is built from 16 residues. Losses at the gene ends were 6 bases for V and 7 bases for J; bases not matched to a gene: 14. CDR3 sequence: CASSQAGALAGNEQFF. The CDR3 nucleotides read TGTGCCAGCAGCCAAGCGGGAGCGCTAGCTGGGAATGAGCAGTTCTTC.

Here the CDR3 reads CASSSTGGSPYEQYF. The CDR3 DNA sequence: TGTGCCAGCAGCTCTACAGGGGGTTCCCCCTACGAGCAGTACTTC. The rearrangement uses TRBV7-9 and TRBJ2-7; TRBD1 matches at 8 bases. The germline V gene has CDR1 SEHNR and CDR2 FQNEAQ (reference sequence). V dropped 4 bases and J dropped 2; count of bases not matched to a gene: 7. The CDR3 extends over 15 amino acids.

The CDR3 DNA reads as TGTGCCAGTAGTATCTGGGGGGACGAGGAGACCCAGTACTTC. This codes for CASSIWGDEETQYF. V usage is TRBV19 and J usage is TRBJ2-5, with D possibly TRBD2 on 6 matching bases. The CDR3 extends over 14 amino acids. Germline V gene lookup returns CDR1 LNHDA and CDR2 SQIVND (reference sequence). V was shortened by 3 bases and J by 5 bases, with 13 bases between the two germline ends.

V usage is TRBV5-4 and J usage is TRBJ2-7, with 10 bases that match TRBD1. The CDR3 contains 12 residues. The germline V gene has CDR1 SGHNT and CDR2 YYREEE (reference sequence). Germline trimming cut 7 bases from V and 6 bases from J; bases unmatched to any gene: 4. CDR3 region: CASGRDRGEQYF. CDR3 coding DNA: TGTGCCAGCGGCCGGGACAGGGGCGAGCAGTACTTC.

This clone has just a few counts. V is TRBV27 and J is TRBJ2-1; a weak D match, TRBD2 (6 bases). The V end lost 8 bases, the J end lost 9 bases, and 23 bases lay between the germline ends. The CDR3 is made up of 15 amino acids. Looked up from germline, CDR1 is MNHEY and CDR2 is SMNVEV (reference sequence). The CDR3 bases are TGTGCCAGCCAACGCGCAGGAGGGAGAAATTCTGAGCAGTTCTTC. It codes for CASQRAGGRNSEQFF.

The V and J genes are TRBV18 and TRBJ2-2, with D possibly TRBD2 on 5 matching bases. The germline CDR1 and CDR2 sequences are KGHSH and LQKENI. This CDR3 has 15 residues. The V gene lost 2 bases and the J gene lost 1 base, with 8 bases spanning the gap. CDR3 sequence reads: CASSPGSGNTGELFF. CDR3 sequence (DNA): TGTGCCAGCTCACCAGGGAGCGGGAACACCGGGGAGCTGTTTTTT.

The chain links TRBV6-6 to TRBJ2-1; D may be TRBD1 (6 bases). The V and J ends lost 6 bases and 12 bases respectively, with 15 bases between them. This CDR3 is 12 amino acids long. Germline CDR1 and CDR2: MNHNY and SVGAGI (reference sequence). The CDR3 coding sequence is TGTGCCAGCAGCCGCCCACAGGGAGCGCAGTTCTTC. Its protein is CASSRPQGAQFF.

This rearrangement joins TRBV3-1 (or the pseudogene TRBV3-2) to TRBJ1-5; D may be TRBD1 (6 bases). The V end lost 1 base, the J end lost 0 bases, and 10 bases lay between the germline ends. Germline loops: CDR1 LGHDT, CDR2 YNNKEL (reference sequence). The CDR3 has 16 residues. The CDR3: CASSQVSGVSNQPQHF. In nucleotides, the CDR3 is TGTGCCAGCAGCCAAGTGTCAGGGGTTAGCAATCAGCCCCAGCATTTT.

The genes are TRBV6-5 and TRBJ1-6; D possibly corresponds to TRBD1 (6 bases). Germline V gene data show CDR1 as MNHEY and CDR2 as SVGAGI. The length of the CDR3 is 15 residues. V lost 5 bases to trimming and J lost 10 bases, with 18 bases between them. In nucleotides, the CDR3 is TGTGCCAGCAGTAGAGGACAGTTCGGAAGCTCACCCCTCCACTTT. This encodes CASSRGQFGSSPLHF.

This chain joins TRBV2 and TRBJ1-1, with 10 bases lining up with TRBD1. The CDR3 loop spans 15 amino acids. CDR1 is SNHLY and CDR2 is FYNNEI in the germline V gene. The V and J ends lost 6 bases and 6 bases, in that order; junction bases with no gene match: 10. CDR3 region: CASSRDRGFRAEAFF. The CDR3 nucleotides are TGTGCCAGCAGCCGGGACAGGGGTTTTAGGGCTGAAGCTTTCTTT.

This clone came up once. V and J are TRBV10-3 and TRBJ1-1; D ambiguous. CDR1 and CDR2 (germline): ENHRY, SYGVKD. The CDR3 has 12 amino acids. Trimming left V 11 bases short and J 1 base short, with 11 bases between. CDR3 sequence: CASRGQNTEAFF. The CDR3 DNA reads TGTGCCTCCCGAGGGCAGAACACTGAAGCTTTCTTT.